This T cell receptor beta chain stems from a study of neurological immune-mediated disorders. TCRdb reanalysed the 5' RACE reads using MiXCR and keeps one entry per CDR3 protein. The sample yields tens of thousands of distinct CDR3 sequences, 7% to 8% seen once. This clonotype has at least ten counts. Germline assignment: CDR1 SQVTM and CDR2 ANQGSEA. The CDR3 spans 17 residues. V lost 5 bases to trimming and J lost 4 bases; unmatched junction nucleotides: 12. The sequence was obtained from a woman between 40 and 50 years old in good health. The V call is TRBV29-1, the J call TRBJ2-1; 12 positions match TRBD2. The sample consisted of PBMCs. The DNA for the CDR3 is TGCAGCGTTTGTCCCCGTCCACTAGCGGGAGGATACAATGAGCAGTTCTTC. Translation gives CSVCPRPLAGGYNEQFF.